The clone carrying this T cell receptor (beta chain) was found many times. The antigen is unknown. This sample was included in a study of CD8 T cells in ankylosing spondylitis. Whole-study results and caveats: Significant enrichment of disease-linked clones was reportedly seen in matched ankylosing spondylitis synovial fluid. A TCR beta motif of under ten highly homologous variants seemed to mark ankylosing spondylitis blood. Relatively rare in peripheral blood, disease-linked clones were also CD8+.

It was by quantitative 5'-RACE with molecular barcodes that TCR beta libraries were made. In TCRdb, the 5' RACE reads were re-called with MiXCR into one record per CDR3 protein. In the table there are 750,000 to 850,000 distinct CDR3 sequences, 12% of which are singletons. In germline, CDR1 is SGHTA, CDR2 FQGNSA. Trimming stripped 6 bases from V and 1 base from J, with 15 bases between. The CDR3 sequence is 15 residues long. The sequence came from a male donor with ankylosing spondylitis. J is TRBJ1-2 and V is TRBV7-2; D perhaps matches TRBD1 (5 bases). Material: blood, either unsorted or a sorted T cell fraction (not recorded which). This CDR3 is CASRLAQGDNYGYTF. In DNA form, the CDR3 reads TGTGCCAGCAGGCTAGCCCAAGGGGATAACTATGGCTACACCTTC.